This T cell receptor (beta chain) is from a study of T cell responses to AZD1222 COVID-19 vaccine. Study observations and caveats: In a largely white British group with more females than males, clonal diversity was possibly underestimated.

The germline V gene has CDR1 GTSNPN and CDR2 SVGIG (reference sequence). There are 13 residues in the CDR3. V shed 5 bases and J shed 6 bases, with 15 bases lying between them. Repertoires were generated with immunoSEQ multiplex PCR, while TCRdb's copy carries only in-frame clones and drops some. The table lists approximately 130,000 clones, 65% to 90% of them singletons. This clone was detected a few times. The antigen is undetermined. This chain joins TRBV30 and TRBJ2-3; TRBD2 is a possible D gene (6 bases). The sample was peripheral blood, taken 28 days after the second AZD1222 dose. The receptor's source is an adult who received the AZD1222 COVID-19 vaccine. The CDR3 sequence: CAWGGISLDTQYF. CDR3 nucleotides: TGTGCCTGGGGGGGGATTTCTTTGGATACGCAGTATTTT.